The next 21 T cell receptor beta chains were all read from a single sample in a study of shared T cell receptors in the human thymus. Sequencing used immunoSEQ multiplex PCR; TCRdb keeps in-frame clones, though not all of them. The table shows about 380,000 clones, with 95% occurring only once. Source material: thymocytes. The receptors derive from a human donor.

The chain couples TRBV29-1 to TRBJ2-1; D uncertain. Trimming pared 0 bases from V and 1 base from J, leaving 13 bases between. Germline CDR1 is SQVTM and CDR2 is ANQGSEA. The CDR3 is made up of 16 amino acids. The CDR3 DNA reads TGCAGCGTTGAAGATTCTGCCTGGCTATCCTACAATGAGCAGTTCTTC. It specifies CSVEDSAWLSYNEQFF.

The rearrangement uses TRBV6-4 and TRBJ2-1; the match to TRBD2 covers 8 bases. This CDR3 spans 16 amino acids. With V trimmed by 5 bases and J by 3 bases, 9 bases remained unmatched. Germline CDR1 is MRHNA and CDR2 is SNTAGT. The CDR3 DNA reads TGTGCCAGCAGTCCTAGCGGGCCAGACAGCTACAATGAGCAGTTCTTC. As protein: CASSPSGPDSYNEQFF.

This chain joins TRBV15 and TRBJ2-3; 7 bases are a match to TRBD2. CDR3 length: 15 residues. The V gene end was trimmed by 5 bases and the J gene end by 5 bases; junction bases not matched to a gene: 10. Looked up from germline, CDR1 is LNHNV and CDR2 is YYDKDF (reference sequence). CDR3 sequence (DNA): TGTGCCACCAGCCCTCGCGGGAGAGGTGGAGATACGCAGTATTTT. This encodes CATSPRGRGGDTQYF.

CDR3: CARSPRGRETFEQYF. The CDR3, as DNA: TGTGCCAGAAGCCCCCGGGGGCGCGAGACCTTCGAGCAGTACTTC. V is TRBV5-3 and J is TRBJ2-7, with D perhaps being TRBD1 or TRBD2 (6 bases each). TRBV5-3 is treated as an ORF (open reading frame) with a function not yet certain. This CDR3 is built from 15 residues. Trimming took 4 bases from V and 6 from J, leaving 20 bases between them.

The V call is TRBV6-1, the J call TRBJ2-3; D not resolved. Germline CDR1 is MNHNS and CDR2 is SASEGT. V gave up 6 bases and J gave up 9 bases, with 4 bases separating them. The CDR3 totals 9 residues. This CDR3 reads CASSDTQYF. The CDR3, as DNA: TGTGCCAGCAGCGACACGCAGTATTTT.

The chain carries TRBV4-1 and TRBJ2-3; 13 nucleotides line up with TRBD2. Germline V gives CDR1 MGHRA, CDR2 YSYEKL. Germline trimming cut 4 bases from V and 4 bases from J; bases unmatched to any gene: 8. The CDR3 consists of 17 residues. CDR3: CASSRPPGLAGPDTQYF. DNA for the CDR3: TGCGCCAGCAGCCGACCCCCGGGACTAGCGGGGCCAGATACGCAGTATTTT.

This clone was counted once. The chain joins TRBV28 to TRBJ1-1; tentative D call: TRBD1 (5 bases). CDR1 and CDR2 from the germline V gene are MDHEN and SYDVKM. This CDR3 comprises 14 residues. The V end lost 8 bases, the J end lost 0 bases, and 13 bases lay between the germline ends. This CDR3 reads CASSEEGMNTEAFF. The CDR3 DNA sequence: TGTGCCAGCTCCGAGGAGGGGATGAACACTGAAGCTTTCTTT.

The chain uses TRBV9 and TRBJ2-1, with TRBD2 matching over 8 bases. Unmatched junction bases numbered 4, after V lost 0 bases and J lost 5 bases. This CDR3 region has 15 residues. Germline-derived CDR1 and CDR2 are SGDLS and YYNGEE. In DNA, the CDR3 is TGTGCCAGCAGCGTAGTGGGACTAGATAACAATGAGCAGTTCTTC. Its translation is CASSVVGLDNNEQFF.

The chain links TRBV14 to TRBJ2-1; 11 bases map to TRBD1. After removal of 4 bases from V and 9 bases from J, the junction contained 11 bases not matched to a gene. CDR1 is SGHDN and CDR2 is FVKESK in the germline V gene. This CDR3 is 16 amino acids long. The chain's CDR3 is CASSPNRDRGIGEQFF. The DNA of the CDR3 is TGTGCCAGCAGCCCTAACCGGGACAGGGGGATAGGTGAGCAGTTCTTC.

The genes are TRBV19 and TRBJ1-3; D not certain. Germline-derived CDR1 and CDR2 are LNHDA and SQIVND (reference sequence). Trimming removed 3 bases at V and 2 bases at J, with 17 bases between. This CDR3 has 17 amino acids. CDR3 sequence reads: CASSMRAARTPGNTIYF. The DNA for the CDR3 is TGTGCCAGTAGTATGAGGGCAGCCAGAACGCCTGGAAACACCATATATTTT. Using reference TRBV19 and TRBJ1-3 for the parts outside the CDR3, the full variable domain is DGGITQSPKYLFRKEGQNVTLSCEQNLNHDAMYWYRQDPGQGLRLIYYSQIVNDFQKGDIAEGYSVSREKKESFPLTVTSAQKNPTAFYLCASSMRAARTPGNTIYFGEGSWLTVV.

V usage is TRBV28 and J usage is TRBJ1-5; TRBD1 is a possible D gene (6 bases). V was clipped by 2 bases and J by 7 bases, with 15 bases between them. Germline-derived CDR1 and CDR2 are MDHEN and SYDVKM. This CDR3 contains 15 residues. The DNA for the CDR3 is TGTGCCAGCAGTTTAGAAGGGGGGGCCGGACAGCCCCAGCATTTT. This gives the protein CASSLEGGAGQPQHF. The full variable domain, rest sourced from reference TRBV28 and TRBJ1-5, is DVKVTQSSRYLVKRTGEKVFLECVQDMDHENMFWYRQDPGLGLRLIYFSYDVKMKEKGDIPEGYSVSREKKERFSLILESASTNQTSMYLCASSLEGGAGQPQHFGDGTRLSIL.

The chain joins TRBV25-1 to TRBJ2-3; 10 bases map to TRBD1. CDR3 length: 13 amino acids. Per the germline V gene, CDR1 is MGHDK and CDR2 is SYGVNS. The V gene end was trimmed by 5 bases and the J gene end by 14 bases; junction bases not matched to a gene: 10. The CDR3 spells CASSLLTGTGAYF. CDR3 nucleotide sequence: TGTGCCAGCAGTTTACTTACCGGGACAGGGGCGTATTTT.

V and J are TRBV27 and TRBJ1-1, with 10 bases identical to TRBD1. This CDR3 is 13 amino acids long. From germline, CDR1 is MNHEY and CDR2 SMNVEV (reference sequence). With V trimmed by 6 bases and J by 5 bases, 3 bases remained unmatched. The CDR3 here is CASRRTGGTEAFF. Written as DNA, the CDR3 is TGTGCCAGCAGGCGGACAGGGGGGACTGAAGCTTTCTTT.

The chain joins TRBV15 to TRBJ2-1; a possible D gene is TRBD2 (6 bases). V lost 2 bases, J lost 8 bases, and 19 bases lay in between. The CDR3 loop spans 16 amino acids. Germline assignment: CDR1 LNHNV and CDR2 YYDKDF (reference sequence). The CDR3 loop is CATSRNPRDSVYEQFF. CDR3 coding DNA: TGTGCCACCAGCAGAAACCCCCGGGACTCCGTGTATGAGCAGTTCTTC.

The chain combines TRBV5-4 with TRBJ2-3, with 10 bases that match TRBD2. CDR3 length: 16 residues. Germline values: CDR1 SGHNT, CDR2 YYREEE (reference sequence). Germline trimming cut 0 bases from V and 7 bases from J; bases unmatched to any gene: 8. This chain's CDR3 is CASSLAGLAEENTQYF. The CDR3 DNA sequence: TGTGCCAGCAGCTTGGCTGGACTAGCGGAAGAAAATACGCAGTATTTT.

The chain recombines TRBV5-8 with TRBJ2-2; 11 nucleotides align to TRBD1. The CDR3 extends over 16 amino acids. V was clipped by 6 bases and J by 6 bases; unmatched bases: 10. Germline V lookup: CDR1 SGHTS, CDR2 YDEGEE. The CDR3: CASTLGTGGIAGELFF. The CDR3 nucleotides read TGTGCCAGCACACTTGGGACAGGGGGTATCGCCGGGGAGCTGTTTTTT.

The chain joins TRBV5-1 to TRBJ1-5, with TRBD1 as a possible D gene (6 bases). From germline, CDR1 is SGHRS and CDR2 YFSETQ. V was shortened by 3 bases and J by 5 bases, with 15 bases between the two germline ends. The CDR3 is 15 amino acids. The CDR3 spells CASSSTGALDQPQHF. CDR3 in DNA: TGCGCCAGCAGCTCCACGGGGGCCCTCGATCAGCCCCAGCATTTT.

CDR3 nucleotide sequence: TGTGCCAGCAGCTTCCCGGGGAGAGTAGCGAACACTGAAGCTTTCTTT. Its protein product is CASSFPGRVANTEAFF. The chain carries TRBV7-9 and TRBJ1-1, with D unclear. This CDR3 spans 16 amino acids. Germline lookup yields CDR1 SEHNR and CDR2 FQNEAQ (reference sequence). V lost 3 bases, J lost 1 base, and 15 bases lay in between.

This clone was observed once. The rearrangement links TRBV10-3 to TRBJ2-2; 10 positions agree with TRBD2. The CDR3 consists of 16 residues. Germline V lookup: CDR1 ENHRY, CDR2 SYGVKD. Germline trimming cut 0 bases from V and 2 bases from J; bases unmatched to any gene: 0. CDR3 sequence: CAISESLAGNTGELFF. For the CDR3, the DNA is TGTGCCATCAGTGAGTCACTAGCGGGAAACACCGGGGAGCTGTTTTTT.

The rearrangement uses TRBV4-1 and TRBJ2-7, with a weak D call TRBD2 (6 bases). V shed 3 bases and J shed 3 bases, with 18 bases lying between them. This CDR3 region has 16 residues. Germline CDR1 and CDR2: MGHRA and YSYEKL. The CDR3 DNA is TGCGCCAGCAGCCACCTTATCTCGAGACTAGGCTACGAGCAGTACTTC. Residues: CASSHLISRLGYEQYF.

CDR3 DNA sequence: TGTGCCAGCAGCTTATTGGCCGGGACCGCAGATACGCAGTATTTT. Its translation is CASSLLAGTADTQYF. The chain is built from TRBV7-9 and TRBJ2-3; D could derive from TRBD1 or TRBD2 (5 bases each). CDR1 is SEHNR, CDR2 FQNEAQ, per germline (reference sequence). V lost 2 bases, J lost 4 bases, and 13 bases lay in between. CDR3 length equals 15 residues. Filled out from reference TRBV7-9 and TRBJ2-3, the complete variable domain reads DTGVSQNPRHKITKRGQNVTFRCDPISEHNRLYWYRQTLGQGPEFLTYFQNEAQLEKSRLLSDRFSAERPKGSFSTLEIQRTEQGDSAMYLCASSLLAGTADTQYFGPGTRLTVL.